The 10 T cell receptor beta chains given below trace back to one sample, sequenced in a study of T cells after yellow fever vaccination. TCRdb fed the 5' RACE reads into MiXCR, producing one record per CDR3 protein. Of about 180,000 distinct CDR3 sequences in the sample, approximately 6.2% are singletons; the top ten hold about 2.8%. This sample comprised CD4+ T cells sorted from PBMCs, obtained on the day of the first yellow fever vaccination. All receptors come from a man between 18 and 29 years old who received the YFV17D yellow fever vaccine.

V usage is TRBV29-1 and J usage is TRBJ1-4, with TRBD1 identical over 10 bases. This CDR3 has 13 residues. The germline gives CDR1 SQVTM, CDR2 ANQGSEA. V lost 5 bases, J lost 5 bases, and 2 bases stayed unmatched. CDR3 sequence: CSVSGQGNEKLFF. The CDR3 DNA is TGCAGCGTTTCGGGACAGGGGAATGAAAAACTGTTTTTT.

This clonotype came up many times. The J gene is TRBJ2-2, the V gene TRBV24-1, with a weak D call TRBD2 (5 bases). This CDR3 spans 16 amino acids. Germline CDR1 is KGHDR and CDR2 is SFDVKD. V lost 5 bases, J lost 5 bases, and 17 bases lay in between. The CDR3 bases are TGTGCCACCAGTGCTGGGGATCGCGGAGGTACCGGGGAGCTGTTTTTT. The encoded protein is CATSAGDRGGTGELFF.

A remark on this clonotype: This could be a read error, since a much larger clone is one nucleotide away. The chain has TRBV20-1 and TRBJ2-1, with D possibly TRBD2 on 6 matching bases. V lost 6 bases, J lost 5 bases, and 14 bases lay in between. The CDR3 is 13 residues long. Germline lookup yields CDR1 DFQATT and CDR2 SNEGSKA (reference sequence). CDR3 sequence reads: CSARSGENNEQFF. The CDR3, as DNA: TGCAGTGCCCGATCGGGGGAGAACAATGAGCAGTTCTTC.

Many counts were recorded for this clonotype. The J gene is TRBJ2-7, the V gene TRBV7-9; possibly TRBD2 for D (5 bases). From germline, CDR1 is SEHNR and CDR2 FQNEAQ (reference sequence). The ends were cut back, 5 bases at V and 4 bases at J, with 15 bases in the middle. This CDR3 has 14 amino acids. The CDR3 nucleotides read TGTGCCAGCAGCCGAGGGTCGTCTCTGTACGAGCAGTACTTC. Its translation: CASSRGSSLYEQYF.

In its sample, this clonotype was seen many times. The CDR3: CSVDRGIWETQYF. CDR3 coding DNA: TGCAGCGTTGACAGGGGAATATGGGAGACCCAGTACTTC. The rearrangement links TRBV29-1 to TRBJ2-5; TRBD1 might be the D (6 bases). Trimming removed 3 bases at V and 5 bases at J, with 13 bases between. The germline CDR1 and CDR2 sequences are SQVTM and ANQGSEA. CDR3 length: 13 amino acids. The variable domain in full, completed from reference TRBV29-1 and TRBJ2-5, reads SAVISQKPSRDICQRGTSLTIQCQVDSQVTMMFWYRQQPGQSLTLIATANQGSEATYESGFVIDKFPISRPNLTFSTLTVSNMSPEDSSIYLCSVDRGIWETQYFGPGTRLLVL.

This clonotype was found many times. The CDR3 sequence: CASSSQGYEQFF. The CDR3, as DNA: TGTGCCAGCAGTTCACAGGGCTATGAGCAGTTCTTC. This chain links TRBV7-3 with TRBJ2-1; TRBD1 is a possible D gene (6 bases). The V and J ends lost 6 bases and 8 bases respectively, with 11 bases between them. CDR3 size: 12 residues. The germline gives CDR1 SGHTA, CDR2 FQGTGA. The full variable domain, in which reference TRBV7-3 and TRBJ2-1 provide the parts outside the CDR3, is GAGVSQTPSNKVTEKGKYVELRCDPISGHTALYWYRQSLGQGPEFLIYFQGTGAADDSGLPNDRFFAVRPEGSVSTLKIQRTERGDSAVYLCASSSQGYEQFFGPGTRLTVL.

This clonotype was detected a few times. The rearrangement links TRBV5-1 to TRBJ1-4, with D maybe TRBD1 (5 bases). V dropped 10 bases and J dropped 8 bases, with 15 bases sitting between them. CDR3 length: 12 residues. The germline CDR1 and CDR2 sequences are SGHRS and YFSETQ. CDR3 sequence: CAGIGAGEKLFF. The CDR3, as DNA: TGCGCCGGGATCGGGGCTGGAGAAAAACTGTTTTTT.

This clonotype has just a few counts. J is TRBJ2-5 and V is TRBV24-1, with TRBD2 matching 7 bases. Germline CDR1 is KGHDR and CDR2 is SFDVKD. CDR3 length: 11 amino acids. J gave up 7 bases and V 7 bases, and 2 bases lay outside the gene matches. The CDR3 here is CATSWGGTQYF. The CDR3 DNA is TGTGCCACCAGCTGGGGGGGGACCCAGTACTTC.

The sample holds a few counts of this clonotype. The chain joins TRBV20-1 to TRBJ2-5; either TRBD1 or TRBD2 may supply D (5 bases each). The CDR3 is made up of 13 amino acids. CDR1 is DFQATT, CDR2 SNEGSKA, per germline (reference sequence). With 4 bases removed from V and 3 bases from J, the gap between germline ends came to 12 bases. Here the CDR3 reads CSATPGTEETQYF. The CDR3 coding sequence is TGCAGTGCTACTCCCGGGACCGAAGAGACCCAGTACTTC.

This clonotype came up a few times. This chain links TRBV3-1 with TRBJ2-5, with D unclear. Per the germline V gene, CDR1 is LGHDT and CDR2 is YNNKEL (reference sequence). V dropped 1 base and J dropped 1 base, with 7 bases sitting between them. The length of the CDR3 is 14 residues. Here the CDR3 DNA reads TGTGCCAGCAGCCAAGTCCCAGCCCAAGAGACCCAGTACTTC. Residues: CASSQVPAQETQYF.